This paragraph reports one TCR beta chain. This clonotype was found many times. The antigen it binds to is not known. No quality values exist for individual bases; no much larger clone is one base distant. The TCR beta CDR3 regions were amplified from RNA transcripts. The TCR CDR3 was subjected to a first round of RT-PCR using the HTBI primer set and the Qiagen OneStep RT-PCR kit. A second multiplex PCR round built the libraries, followed by size selection and purification. Sequencing of the libraries was done on an Illumina HiSeq2000 using paired-end 100 bp reads. In the paper's pipeline: SOAPnuke was used to process the raw data, with reads discarded if the reads contained adapters or uncalled bases, had a mean Phred below 15, or lacked an exact constant-primer or identifier match. COPE v1.2.5 was used to merge high-quality paired reads, and clonotypes were defined as unique nucleotide sequences. Clonotypes were aligned to IMGT TRBV, TRBD and TRBJ reference segments using MiTCR v1.1. The analysis was restricted to V-J combinations with a frequency above 0.0001, which together covered about 99% of the repertoires. A TCS score was defined as the ratio of F50 (clonal expansion) to E x V (chaos), with BLOSUM62-based TCRdist applied between CDR3 peptides within each V-J. Welch's t-statistics and random forest reduced 500 to 550 V-J features to around 14, which were used in a naive Bayes classifier (R e1071). The public reads were reprocessed in TCRdb via fastp at Q25 and MiXCR, keeping in-frame beta chains. Entries that share a CDR3 protein sequence are merged under the most common genes and DNA. TCRdb, rather than the study authors, made the V and J calls. The sample profile shows some 510,000 distinct CDR3 sequences; more than 20% of them were found once. Together, the top ten hold around 27% of the sample.

Compared with germline, V lacks 5 bases and J lacks 5 bases; bases without a gene match: 11. The CDR3 contains 15 residues, cysteine and phenylalanine counted. Only CDR3 DNA is held: 45 bases, read in frame from base 1. This record comes from a study of T cells in Graves' hyperthyroidism and ophthalmopathy (dated by TCRdb to between 2017 and 2020). The study in broad terms: Peripheral blood was sampled at the time of initial diagnosis, prior to any treatment. A discovery cohort of around 100 patients, approximately 45 with Graves' ophthalmopathy and more than 55 with stable Graves' hyperthyroidism, was used to find distinguishing TCR V-J signatures. Whether ophthalmopathy could be predicted prospectively was tested in an independent validation cohort made up of under 20 hyperthyroidism patients plus 17 patients who later progressed to ophthalmopathy. For training and testing, the 100 or so patients in the discovery cohort were randomly divided in a 7:3 ratio. Thyroid tissue and blood T-cell repertoires from about 6 Graves' hyperthyroidism patients were also compared in the study. After blood sampling, hyperthyroidism patients were treated with methimazole at a starting dose of 30 mg daily, and ophthalmopathy patients were treated with high-dose intravenous methylprednisolone. According to the paper, TCR Vbeta CDR3 sequencing was carried out on approximately 140 peripheral blood samples, which came from more than 40 ophthalmopathy, 75 or so hyperthyroidism and 17 progressor patients. What the research found in general, with its limitations: Ophthalmopathy was separated from stable hyperthyroidism by a 13 V-J signature model, with 85% to 90% sensitivity and 81% to 82% specificity obtained in cross-validation and 80%/75% obtained in testing. Most expanded thyroid clonotypes (frequency above 0.001) were also detected in blood, a finding suggesting that blood repertoires may reflect thyroid immune responses. No statistical method was used to set the sample size in advance, and investigators knew the group allocation. In validation, the model predicted progression to ophthalmopathy with roughly 66% sensitivity and 72% to 85% specificity, a median of about 6.7 months before onset.

Stable Graves' hyperthyroidism was defined as no progression to ophthalmopathy during 18 months of follow-up. Hyperthyroidism patients were newly diagnosed, had a disease duration of under 2 months, and were aged 18 to 65 years. Patients with uncontrolled infections, other autoimmune diseases, pregnancy or lactation were excluded. Clinical symptoms, serum thyroxine and TRAb, thyroid ultrasound, and orbital computed tomography formed the basis for the diagnoses. Ficoll-Paque density gradient centrifugation was used to isolate PBMCs from approximately 10 ml of fresh peripheral blood. Total RNA was extracted with Trizol reagent, and quality was checked on an Agilent 2100 Bioanalyzer.

Sequenced material: blood. This TCR was sampled from a man aged 18 to 29 with Graves' hyperthyroidism. The chain links TRBV12-3 or TRBV12-4 with TRBJ2-5, and 7 bases in between align with TRBD2. The bases read TGTGCCAGCAGTCCGGAGACTAGCCGGAGCGAGACCCAGTACTTC. This is translated as CASSPETSRSETQYF.